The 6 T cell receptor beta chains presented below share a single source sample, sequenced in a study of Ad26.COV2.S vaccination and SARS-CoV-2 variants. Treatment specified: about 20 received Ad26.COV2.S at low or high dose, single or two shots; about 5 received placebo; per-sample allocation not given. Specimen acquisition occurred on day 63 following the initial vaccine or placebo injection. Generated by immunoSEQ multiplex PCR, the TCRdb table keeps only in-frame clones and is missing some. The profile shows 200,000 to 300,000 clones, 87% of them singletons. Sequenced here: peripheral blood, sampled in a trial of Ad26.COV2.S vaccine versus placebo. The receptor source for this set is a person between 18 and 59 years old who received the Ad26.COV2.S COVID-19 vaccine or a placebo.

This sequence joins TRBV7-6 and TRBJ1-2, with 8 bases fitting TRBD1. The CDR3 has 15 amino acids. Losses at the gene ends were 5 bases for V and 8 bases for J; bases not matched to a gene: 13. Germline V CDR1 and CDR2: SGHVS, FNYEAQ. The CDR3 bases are TGTGCCAGCAGCCCGCGCTTCCAGGGGGCTCAAGGCTACACCTTC. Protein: CASSPRFQGAQGYTF.

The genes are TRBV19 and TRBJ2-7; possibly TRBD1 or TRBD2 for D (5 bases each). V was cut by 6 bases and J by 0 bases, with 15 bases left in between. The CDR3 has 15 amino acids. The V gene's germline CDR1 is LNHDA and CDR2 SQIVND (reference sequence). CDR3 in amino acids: CASSKNGDGSYEQYF. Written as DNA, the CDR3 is TGTGCCAGTAGCAAAAACGGGGACGGCTCCTACGAGCAGTACTTC.

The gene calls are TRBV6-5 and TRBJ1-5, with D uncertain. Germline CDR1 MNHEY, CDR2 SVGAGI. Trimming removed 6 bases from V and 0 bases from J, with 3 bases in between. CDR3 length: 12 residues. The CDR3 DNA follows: TGTGCCAGCAGAGGTAGCAATCAGCCCCAGCATTTT. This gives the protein CASRGSNQPQHF.

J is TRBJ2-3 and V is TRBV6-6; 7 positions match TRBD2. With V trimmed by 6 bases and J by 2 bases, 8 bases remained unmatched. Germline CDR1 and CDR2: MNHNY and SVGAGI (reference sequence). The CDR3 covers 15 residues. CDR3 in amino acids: CASRGTKRDTDTQYF. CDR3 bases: TGTGCCAGCAGGGGGACTAAACGGGACACAGATACGCAGTATTTT.

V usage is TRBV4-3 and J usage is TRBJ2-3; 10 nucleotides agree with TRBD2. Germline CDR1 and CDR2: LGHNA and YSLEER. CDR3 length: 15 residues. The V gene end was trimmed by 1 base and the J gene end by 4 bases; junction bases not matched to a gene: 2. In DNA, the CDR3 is TGCGCCAGCAGCCAAGGGACTAGCGGCGCAGATACGCAGTATTTT. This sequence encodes CASSQGTSGADTQYF.

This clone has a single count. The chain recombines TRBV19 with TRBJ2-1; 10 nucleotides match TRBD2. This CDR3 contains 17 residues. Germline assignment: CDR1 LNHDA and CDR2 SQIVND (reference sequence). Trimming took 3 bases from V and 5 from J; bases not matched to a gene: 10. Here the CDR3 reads CASSMIPASGRDNEQFF. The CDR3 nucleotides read TGTGCCAGTAGTATGATCCCGGCTAGCGGGAGAGACAATGAGCAGTTCTTC.